Listed here are 9 T cell receptor beta chains from one sample, sequenced in a study of T-cell reconstitution after alpha-beta-depleted transplantation in children. Construction of the TCRbeta library involved unique molecular identifiers. MiXCR, run by TCRdb on the PCR reads, gives a single entry per CDR3 protein. This sample carries 300,000 or so distinct CDR3 sequences, roughly 21% of them seen once, and the ten largest clones take approximately 11%. Sequences were derived from PBMCs, mostly from graft donor cells, sampled 180 days after TCRalphabeta/CD19-depleted stem cell transplant. All receptors derive from a male patient younger than 18 who had a stem cell transplant for acute lymphoblastic leukemia, so the T cells may come from the graft donor.

This clonotype has more than one count but fewer than ten. This chain uses TRBV9 with TRBJ2-3, with unresolved D. Germline assignment: CDR1 SGDLS and CDR2 YYNGEE. Trimming left V 0 bases short and J 3 bases short, with 5 bases between. The CDR3 is 13 residues long. The CDR3 DNA follows: TGTGCCAGCAGCGTAGTAGAGACAGATACGCAGTATTTT. This sequence encodes CASSVVETDTQYF.

The chain carries TRBV2 and TRBJ2-1; unclear D gene. The germline V and J ends were trimmed by 7 bases and 7 bases, with 17 bases remaining between them. The germline V gene has CDR1 SNHLY and CDR2 FYNNEI. This CDR3 has 14 amino acids. The CDR3 reads CASIQGQTRNEQFF. The CDR3 bases are TGTGCCAGCATCCAAGGGCAAACCCGAAATGAGCAGTTCTTC.

The rearrangement links TRBV5-1 to TRBJ1-4, with TRBD1 matching 8 bases. The length of the CDR3 is 15 residues. With V trimmed by 4 bases and J by 10 bases, 12 bases remained unmatched. Per germline, CDR1 SGHRS and CDR2 YFSETQ. CDR3 bases: TGCGCCAGCAGCCCAGGACAGGGATCGTTTGGAAAACTGTTTTTT. Translating gives CASSPGQGSFGKLFF. The variable domain in full, completed from reference TRBV5-1 and TRBJ1-4, reads KAGVTQTPRYLIKTRGQQVTLSCSPISGHRSVSWYQQTPGQGLQFLFEYFSETQRNKGNFPGRFSGRQFSNSRSEMNVSTLELGDSALYLCASSPGQGSFGKLFFGSGTQLSVL.

The chain is built from TRBV12-3 or TRBV12-4 and TRBJ2-1; D is uncertain. The V gene lost 7 bases and the J gene lost 8 bases, with 9 bases spanning the gap. This CDR3 is 11 amino acids long. CDR3 sequence: CASNLWDEQFF. CDR3 DNA sequence: TGTGCCAGCAACCTTTGGGATGAGCAGTTCTTC.

The chain has TRBV24-1 and TRBJ2-3; a possible D gene is TRBD2 (6 bases). The CDR3 runs 13 residues. V was pared by 11 bases and J by 0 bases, with 11 bases between. Per germline, CDR1 KGHDR and CDR2 SFDVKD. CDR3 amino acids: CANSSGSTDTQYF. CDR3 bases: TGTGCCAACTCCAGCGGGAGCACAGATACGCAGTATTTT.

This clonotype has more than one count but fewer than ten. The V and J genes are TRBV9 and TRBJ2-2; 10 bases map to TRBD2. Germline trimming cut 3 bases from V and 4 bases from J; bases unmatched to any gene: 6. Germline lookup yields CDR1 SGDLS and CDR2 YYNGEE. The CDR3 is 16 amino acids. The CDR3 here is CASSEIAGGFTGELFF. The CDR3 bases are TGTGCCAGCAGCGAAATAGCGGGAGGATTCACCGGGGAGCTGTTTTTT.

This clonotype was seen a single time. The chain employs TRBV5-1 and TRBJ1-2; D is perhaps TRBD1 (6 bases). Germline loops: CDR1 SGHRS, CDR2 YFSETQ. The CDR3 contains 14 residues. V lost 0 bases and J 5 bases, leaving 11 bases between the germline ends. As DNA, the CDR3 is TGCGCCAGCAGCTTGGGACGGGGGGCATATGGCTACACCTTC. Its translation: CASSLGRGAYGYTF.

The chain recombines TRBV4-2 with TRBJ2-1; 7 bases are shared with TRBD2. With V trimmed by 1 base and J by 3 bases, 9 bases remained unmatched. Germline V gives CDR1 LGHNA, CDR2 YNFKEQ. The CDR3 length is 17 residues. The CDR3 reads CASSQARDYLIYNEQFF. The CDR3 nucleotides are TGTGCCAGCAGCCAAGCGAGGGACTACTTAATCTACAATGAGCAGTTCTTC.

This clonotype was seen only a few times. The gene calls are TRBV4-1 and TRBJ2-1; 11 bases are a match to TRBD2. Germline V CDR1 and CDR2: MGHRA, YSYEKL. The length of the CDR3 is 18 residues. The J segment lost 4 bases and the V segment lost 3 bases, leaving 11 bases of the junction unmatched. The CDR3 sequence is CASSQGRLAGTQYNEQFF. In nucleotides, the CDR3 is TGCGCCAGCAGCCAGGGTAGACTAGCGGGAACACAGTACAATGAGCAGTTCTTC.